This entry describes one TCR beta chain. Germline V gene sequence: CDR1 SGHNT, CDR2 YENEEA. The CDR3 covers 13 residues. The V gene lost 3 bases and the J gene lost 1 base, with 6 bases spanning the gap. These data come from a study of T cell responses to AZD1222 COVID-19 vaccine. The assay was immunoSEQ multiplex PCR, and TCRdb's table has in-frame clones only and misses some. The sample lists roughly 120,000 clones, roughly 84% occurring once. The sequence was collected from an adult who received the AZD1222 COVID-19 vaccine. The chain joins TRBV11-3 to TRBJ1-1, with a weak D call TRBD1 (5 bases). Sequences were derived from peripheral blood, sampled 28 days after the second AZD1222 dose. CDR3 in DNA: TGTGCCAGCAGCTTCACAGGGAACACTGAAGCTTTCTTT. This encodes CASSFTGNTEAFF.